This passage covers 21 T cell receptor beta chains from one sample sequenced in a study of T-cell memory formation after mild COVID-19. TCRdb fed the 5' RACE reads into MiXCR, producing one record per CDR3 protein. The sample includes 300,000 to 400,000 distinct CDR3 sequences, 25% to 30% seen only once; the top ten take roughly 12%. Sequencing was performed on PBMCs or a T cell subset sorted from them (not recorded which). These TCRs come from an adult woman who had mild COVID-19 (a few samples of this study predate the infection). Cell type and time point are not known.

The chain uses TRBV6-1 and TRBJ2-7; TRBD1 aligns across 9 bases. V lost 7 bases to trimming and J lost 6 bases; unmatched junction nucleotides: 13. This CDR3 has 15 amino acids. The germline V gene has CDR1 MNHNS and CDR2 SASEGT. CDR3 region: CASTLRDRDPGEQYF. DNA of the CDR3: TGTGCCAGCACCTTGCGGGACAGGGATCCCGGCGAGCAGTACTTC.

This clonotype was picked up a small number of times. This chain links TRBV25-1 with TRBJ1-2; D remains unclear. The V end was cut by 1 base, the J end by 6 bases, with 9 bases between. Germline lookup yields CDR1 MGHDK and CDR2 SYGVNS. The CDR3 length is 13 residues. The CDR3 DNA sequence: TGTGCCAGCAGTGAATGGCACGTCGATGGCTACACCTTC. Protein sequence: CASSEWHVDGYTF.

This clonotype was counted a few times. The chain has TRBV5-5 and TRBJ2-3; weak D call: TRBD1 (6 bases). The length of the CDR3 is 15 residues. Trimming stripped 3 bases from V and 4 bases from J, with 15 bases between. Germline assignment: CDR1 SGHKS and CDR2 YYEKEE (reference sequence). CDR3 bases: TGTGCCAGCAGCTCACACATCAAGGGGGCAGATACGCAGTATTTT. It specifies CASSSHIKGADTQYF.

The chain carries TRBV5-1 and TRBJ2-2; possibly TRBD1 for D (6 bases). Trimming took off 0 bases at V and 5 bases at J, with 11 bases between the two ends. The CDR3 covers 15 residues. The germline V gene has CDR1 SGHRS and CDR2 YFSETQ. CDR3 in DNA: TGCGCCAGCAGCTTGGAACAGGGATGGACCGGGGAGCTGTTTTTT. Translating gives CASSLEQGWTGELFF.

The chain is built from TRBV14 and TRBJ2-1, with 10 bases that match TRBD2. V gave up 1 base and J gave up 10 bases; unmatched junction bases: 7. The CDR3 runs to 15 residues. Per germline, CDR1 SGHDN and CDR2 FVKESK. CDR3 loop: CASSQVLAGEEEQFF. For the CDR3, the DNA is TGTGCCAGCAGCCAAGTTCTAGCGGGAGAGGAAGAGCAGTTCTTC.

This clonotype was seen only once. The gene calls are TRBV20-1 and TRBJ2-5; 10 bases map to TRBD1. This CDR3 is built from 13 residues. Per the germline V gene, CDR1 is DFQATT and CDR2 is SNEGSKA (reference sequence). V was clipped by 1 base and J by 6 bases; unmatched bases: 2. The DNA for the CDR3 is TGCAGTGCTAGAGGGGACAGGGGACAGACCCAGTACTTC. This gives the protein CSARGDRGQTQYF.

The chain combines TRBV29-1 with TRBJ2-5; D possibly uses TRBD1 or TRBD2 (5 bases each). The CDR3 runs 13 residues. Trimming took 7 bases from V and 5 from J, leaving 17 bases between them. In germline, CDR1 is SQVTM, CDR2 ANQGSEA. CDR3 coding DNA: TGCAGCGCCCGGGGCGGGCGCGGGGAGACCCAGTACTTC. Translating it yields CSARGGRGETQYF.

This clonotype occurred a few times. V is TRBV10-3 and J is TRBJ1-2; 7 nucleotides match TRBD1. Germline trimming cut 3 bases from V and 0 bases from J; bases unmatched to any gene: 7. Germline values: CDR1 ENHRY, CDR2 SYGVKD. The CDR3 runs 16 residues. CDR3 DNA: TGTGCCATCAGTGAACAGACAGGGCCTCCTAACTATGGCTACACCTTC. It translates to CAISEQTGPPNYGYTF.

In this sample, this clonotype turned up a few times. V is TRBV14 and J is TRBJ2-7, with D tentatively TRBD1 (6 bases). Germline assignment: CDR1 SGHDN and CDR2 FVKESK. The CDR3 has 16 residues. Trimming removed 0 bases at V and 3 bases at J, with 15 bases between. The CDR3 region has the DNA TGTGCCAGCAGCCAAGATCTGGGGGCGGCGGGCTACGAGCAGTACTTC. It specifies CASSQDLGAAGYEQYF.

V is TRBV12-3 or TRBV12-4 and J is TRBJ1-2, with 9 positions matching TRBD1. The CDR3 has 15 residues. The J segment lost 8 bases and the V segment lost 4 bases, leaving 11 bases of the junction unmatched. The CDR3 loop reads CASSSGTGRGGGYTF. The CDR3, as DNA: TGTGCCAGCAGTTCCGGGACAGGGAGGGGTGGCGGCTACACCTTC.

In its sample, this clonotype was seen a few times. This chain links TRBV7-6 with TRBJ2-2, with D hard to call. The V gene lost 3 bases and the J gene lost 6 bases, with 11 bases spanning the gap. Germline CDR1 reads SGHVS; CDR2 reads FNYEAQ. The CDR3 extends over 14 amino acids. The CDR3: CASSFVYKSGELFF. The CDR3 DNA follows: TGTGCCAGCAGCTTTGTATACAAGTCCGGGGAGCTGTTTTTT.

This clonotype has only a few counts. The V gene is TRBV10-3, the J gene TRBJ1-6; D remains unclear. This CDR3 is built from 14 residues. V lost 7 bases and J 8 bases, leaving 15 bases between the germline ends. CDR1 is ENHRY and CDR2 is SYGVKD in the germline V gene. CDR3 in amino acids: CAIMSEAAYSPLHF. The CDR3 nucleotides read TGTGCCATCATGAGCGAGGCAGCCTATTCACCCCTCCACTTT.

V gene TRBV7-9 combines with J gene TRBJ2-7, with 13 bases fitting TRBD2. There are 15 residues in the CDR3. Looked up from germline, CDR1 is SEHNR and CDR2 is FQNEAQ (reference sequence). The ends lost 5 bases at V and 6 bases at J; junction bases unmatched: 7. This chain's CDR3 is CASSPRLAGGGEQYF. The CDR3, as DNA: TGTGCCAGCAGCCCTAGACTAGCGGGAGGAGGCGAGCAGTACTTC.

This clonotype was observed a few times. This rearrangement joins TRBV7-2 to TRBJ2-1; 9 nucleotides align to TRBD2. This CDR3 is built from 14 residues. From germline, CDR1 is SGHTA and CDR2 FQGNSA. The CDR3 here is CAIRLAGFASEQFF. The DNA for the CDR3 is TGTGCTATCAGGCTAGCGGGGTTTGCCAGTGAGCAGTTCTTC.

This clonotype was recorded a few times. The chain couples TRBV4-2 to TRBJ2-5, with TRBD2 matching over 13 bases. The CDR3 extends over 18 amino acids. Trimming removed 3 bases from V and 3 bases from J; junction bases left unmatched: 10. Germline V gene sequence: CDR1 LGHNA, CDR2 YNFKEQ. The CDR3 here is CASSQTTPGLAGKETQYF. DNA of the CDR3: TGTGCCAGCAGCCAGACTACGCCGGGACTAGCGGGAAAAGAGACCCAGTACTTC.

This clonotype was counted only a few times. The chain is built from TRBV10-3 and TRBJ2-7; the match to TRBD2 covers 10 bases. CDR3 length: 16 amino acids. V shed 2 bases and J 2 bases; nucleotides not matched to a gene: 6. Germline V gene lookup returns CDR1 ENHRY and CDR2 SYGVKD. CDR3 nucleotide sequence: TGTGCCATCAGTGAGGCTAGCGGGAGACTAGCCTACGAGCAGTACTTC. It specifies CAISEASGRLAYEQYF.

The chain recombines TRBV7-8 with TRBJ2-2; no definite D call. Trimming took off 2 bases at V and 4 bases at J, with 14 bases between the two ends. CDR1 SGHVS and CDR2 FQNEAQ come from the germline V gene. The CDR3 has 16 residues. The CDR3 DNA follows: TGTGCCAGCAGCTTACGAGAAGGCTTAACCACCGGGGAGCTGTTTTTT. Its translation: CASSLREGLTTGELFF.

This clonotype has a handful of counts. V gene TRBV15 combines with J gene TRBJ2-1; TRBD2 matches at 8 bases. The length of the CDR3 is 13 residues. With V trimmed by 9 bases and J by 2 bases, 3 bases remained unmatched. From germline, CDR1 is LNHNV and CDR2 YYDKDF (reference sequence). CDR3 DNA: TGTGCCACGGCTAGCGGGCCCTACAATGAGCAGTTCTTC. It specifies CATASGPYNEQFF.

The rearrangement uses TRBV20-1 and TRBJ1-2; a weak D match, TRBD1 (6 bases). V was clipped by 6 bases and J by 0 bases, with 11 bases between them. CDR3 length: 13 amino acids. Looked up from germline, CDR1 is DFQATT and CDR2 is SNEGSKA (reference sequence). The CDR3 DNA reads TGCAGTGCCGTTCAGGGGTCTAACTATGGCTACACCTTC. Translated: CSAVQGSNYGYTF.

This clonotype was detected only a few times. The V and J genes are TRBV27 and TRBJ2-2, with D unresolved. Germline-derived CDR1 and CDR2 are MNHEY and SMNVEV (reference sequence). V dropped 2 bases and J dropped 3 bases, with 10 bases sitting between them. This CDR3 has 15 amino acids. The CDR3 DNA follows: TGTGCCAGCAGTTTAATTATGAGGCACACCGGGGAGCTGTTTTTT. Its translation: CASSLIMRHTGELFF.

The rearrangement uses TRBV5-4 and TRBJ2-7; 8 bases map to TRBD1. Trimming took 7 bases from V and 5 from J; bases not matched to a gene: 11. The CDR3 has 14 amino acids. Germline-derived CDR1 and CDR2 are SGHNT and YYREEE (reference sequence). The DNA of the CDR3 is TGTGCCAGCCAGGACAGGGCGCGGAGAGACGAGCAGTACTTC. Its translation is CASQDRARRDEQYF.